These T cell receptor beta chains were read from a single sample in a study of Ad26.COV2.S vaccination and SARS-CoV-2 variants. The method was immunoSEQ multiplex PCR; TCRdb's version includes in-frame clones alone and lacks a portion of them. Of 400,000 or so clones listed, around nine tenths are singletons. The source was peripheral blood, collected in a trial of Ad26.COV2.S vaccine versus placebo. These receptors all come from a person aged 18-65 years who received the Ad26.COV2.S COVID-19 vaccine or a placebo. Each CDR3 is given with its conserved first and last residue.

CDR3,V,length
CASRRGGDGNQPQHF,TRBV27,15
CASGRGLEETQYF,TRBV4-3,13
CASSQRANSPNQPQHF,TRBV5-6,16
CASSLGPGSSSTDTQYF,TRBV11-2,17
CASKNDRNSPLHF,TRBV19,13
CSVEDLAGVLSYNEQFF,TRBV29-1,17
CASSFPGGEQYF,TRBV7-9,12
CASSVDAGTYGYTF,TRBV9,14
CASSQDLENQPQHF,TRBV3-1/TRBV3-2,14
CASSGDTGELFF,TRBV11-3,12
CASSYEMNTEAFF,TRBV12-3/TRBV12-4,13
CASSPYPGLANTGELFF,TRBV5-1,17
CSASDGHWNTEAFF,TRBV20-1,14
CASSLSSGGNTEAFF,TRBV27,15
CASSLTPGQGPHEQYF,TRBV7-9,16
CASSFSLAGGYNEQFF,TRBV28,16
CASSEILGMSGTGELFF,TRBV6-1,17
CASSLAGMLVEAFF,TRBV7-2,14
CASSAVTGVPDTQYF,TRBV27,15